This T cell receptor (beta chain) emerged from a study of T cells in Graves' hyperthyroidism and ophthalmopathy. Study details: Staff took peripheral blood when the initial diagnosis was made, before any treatment began. Findings and limits, study-wide: A model using 13 V-J features told ophthalmopathy apart from stable hyperthyroidism. Ophthalmopathy was identified by the model a median around 6.9 months ahead of onset.

Out of over 7.5 ml of fresh peripheral blood came the PBMCs. Germline assignment: CDR1 SGHAT and CDR2 FQNNGV. The V and J ends lost 5 bases and 4 bases, in that order; junction bases with no gene match: 13. The length of the CDR3 is 17 residues. RNA transcripts gave rise to amplified TCR beta CDR3 regions. Carried out on the TCR CDR3, a first-round RT-PCR used the HTBI primer set. TCRdb redid the calling of the multiplex PCR reads with MiXCR, one entry per CDR3 protein. Of nearly 600,000 distinct CDR3 sequences listed, 14% are singletons. This clonotype has at least ten counts. Its antigen remains unidentified.

The V gene is TRBV11-2, the J gene TRBJ2-1; 8 nucleotides agree with TRBD2. Source material: blood. The TCR was taken from a woman in her late teens or twenties with Graves' ophthalmopathy. The CDR3 region has the DNA TGTGCCAGCAGCCACGATAGGGCTAGCGGGTTTTACAATGAGCAGTTCTTC. Translating gives CASSHDRASGFYNEQFF. Together with reference TRBV11-2 and TRBJ2-1, the CDR3 gives the full variable domain: EAGVAQSPRYKIIEKRQSVAFWCNPISGHATLYWYQQILGQGPKLLIQFQNNGVVDDSQLPKDRFSAERLKGVDSTLKIQPAKLEDSAVYLCASSHDRASGFYNEQFFGPGTRLTVL.